This record concerns one TCR beta chain sequence. Its antigen is currently unknown. This sample stems from a study of graft-versus-host responses after intestinal transplantation. TCRdb's copy holds only in-frame clones and misses some; the assay was immunoSEQ multiplex PCR. This table holds fewer than 80,000 clones, 90% to 95% found once. The sample here was unstimulated CD8+ T cells sorted from spleen or lymph node cells, taken before transplant. The clonotype originates from a human donor who was the organ donor for an intestinal transplant.

CDR3: CASSLGLAADEQYF. The CDR3 nucleotides are TGTGCCAGCAGTTTGGGACTAGCCGCCGACGAGCAGTACTTC. The V gene is TRBV28, the J gene TRBJ2-7; TRBD2 matches at 9 bases. Germline trimming cut 3 bases from V and 5 bases from J; bases unmatched to any gene: 5. This CDR3 contains 14 residues. In germline, CDR1 is MDHEN, CDR2 SYDVKM.